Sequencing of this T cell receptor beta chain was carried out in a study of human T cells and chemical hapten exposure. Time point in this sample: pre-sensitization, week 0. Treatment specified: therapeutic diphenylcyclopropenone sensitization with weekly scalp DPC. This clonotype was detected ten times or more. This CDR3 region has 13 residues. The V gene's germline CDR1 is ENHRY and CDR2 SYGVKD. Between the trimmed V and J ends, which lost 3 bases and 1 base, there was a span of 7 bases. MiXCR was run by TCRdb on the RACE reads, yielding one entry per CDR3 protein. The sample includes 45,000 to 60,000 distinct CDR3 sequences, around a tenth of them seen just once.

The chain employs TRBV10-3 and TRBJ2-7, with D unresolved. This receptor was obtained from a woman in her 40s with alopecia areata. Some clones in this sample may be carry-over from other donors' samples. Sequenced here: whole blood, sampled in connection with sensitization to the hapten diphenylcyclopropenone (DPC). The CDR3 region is CAISEKVSYEQYF. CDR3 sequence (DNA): TGTGCCATCAGTGAAAAAGTTTCCTACGAGCAGTACTTC.